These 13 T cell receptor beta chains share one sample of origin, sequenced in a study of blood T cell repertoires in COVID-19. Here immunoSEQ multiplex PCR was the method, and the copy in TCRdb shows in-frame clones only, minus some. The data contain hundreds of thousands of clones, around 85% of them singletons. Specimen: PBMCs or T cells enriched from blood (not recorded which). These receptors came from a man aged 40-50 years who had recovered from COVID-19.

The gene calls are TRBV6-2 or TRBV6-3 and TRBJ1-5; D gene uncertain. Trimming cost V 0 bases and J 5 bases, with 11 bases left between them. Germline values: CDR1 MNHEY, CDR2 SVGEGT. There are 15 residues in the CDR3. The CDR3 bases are TGTGCCAGCAGTTACTCGTATTCCCGAGATCAGCCCCAGCATTTT. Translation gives CASSYSYSRDQPQHF.

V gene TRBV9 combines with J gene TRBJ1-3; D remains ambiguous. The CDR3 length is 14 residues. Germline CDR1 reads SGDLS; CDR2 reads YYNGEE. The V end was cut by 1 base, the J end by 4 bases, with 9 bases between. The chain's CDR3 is CASSVFVAGNTIYF. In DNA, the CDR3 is TGTGCCAGCAGCGTATTTGTAGCAGGAAACACCATATATTTT. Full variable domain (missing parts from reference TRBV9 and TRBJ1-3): DSGVTQTPKHLITATGQRVTLRCSPRSGDLSVYWYQQSLDQGLQFLIQYYNGEERAKGNILERFSAQQFPDLHSELNLSSLELGDSALYFCASSVFVAGNTIYFGEGSWLTVV.

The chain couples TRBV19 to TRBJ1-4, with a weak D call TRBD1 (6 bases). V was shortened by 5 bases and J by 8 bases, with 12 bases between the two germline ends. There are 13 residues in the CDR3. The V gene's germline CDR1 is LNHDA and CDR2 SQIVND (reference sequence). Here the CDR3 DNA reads TGTGCCAGTAGTTTACCGGGACAAGAAAAACTGTTTTTT. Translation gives CASSLPGQEKLFF.

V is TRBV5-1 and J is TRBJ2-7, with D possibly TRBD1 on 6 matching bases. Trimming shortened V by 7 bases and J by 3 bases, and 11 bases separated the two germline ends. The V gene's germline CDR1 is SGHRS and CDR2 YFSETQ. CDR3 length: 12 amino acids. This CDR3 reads CASGTGYYEQYF. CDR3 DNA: TGCGCCAGCGGAACAGGGTACTACGAGCAGTACTTC.

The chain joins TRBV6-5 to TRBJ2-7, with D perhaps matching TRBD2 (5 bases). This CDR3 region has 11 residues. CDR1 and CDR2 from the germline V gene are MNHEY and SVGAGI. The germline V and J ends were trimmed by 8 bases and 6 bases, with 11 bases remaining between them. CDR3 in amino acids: CASRGFVEQYF. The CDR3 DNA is TGTGCCAGCCGAGGGTTTGTCGAGCAGTACTTC.

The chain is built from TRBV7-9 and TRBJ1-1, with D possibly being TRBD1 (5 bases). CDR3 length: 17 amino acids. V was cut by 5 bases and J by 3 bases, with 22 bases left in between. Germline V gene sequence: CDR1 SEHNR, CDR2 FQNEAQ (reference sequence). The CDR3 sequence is CASSRQDWGLADTEAFF. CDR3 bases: TGTGCCAGCAGCCGTCAGGACTGGGGACTTGCAGACACTGAAGCTTTCTTT.

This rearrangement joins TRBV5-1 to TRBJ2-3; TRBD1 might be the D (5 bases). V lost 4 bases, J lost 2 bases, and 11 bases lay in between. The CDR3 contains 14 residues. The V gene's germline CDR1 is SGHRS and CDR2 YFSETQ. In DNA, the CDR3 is TGCGCCAGCAGCATACCGGACACCACAGATACGCAGTATTTT. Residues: CASSIPDTTDTQYF.

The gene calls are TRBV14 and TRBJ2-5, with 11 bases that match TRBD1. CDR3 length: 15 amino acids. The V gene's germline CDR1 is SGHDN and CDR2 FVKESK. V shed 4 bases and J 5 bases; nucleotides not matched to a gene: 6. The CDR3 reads CASSRTGGYAETQYF. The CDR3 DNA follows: TGTGCCAGCAGCCGGACAGGGGGCTATGCGGAGACCCAGTACTTC.

The CDR3 here is CASSDPGMGTDTQYF. The CDR3 DNA reads as TGCGCCAGCAGTGATCCGGGAATGGGCACAGATACGCAGTATTTT. The chain has TRBV10-2 and TRBJ2-3; weak D call: TRBD2 (5 bases). Per germline, CDR1 WSHSY and CDR2 SAAADI. V lost 3 bases to trimming and J lost 1 base, with 11 bases between them. This CDR3 comprises 15 residues.

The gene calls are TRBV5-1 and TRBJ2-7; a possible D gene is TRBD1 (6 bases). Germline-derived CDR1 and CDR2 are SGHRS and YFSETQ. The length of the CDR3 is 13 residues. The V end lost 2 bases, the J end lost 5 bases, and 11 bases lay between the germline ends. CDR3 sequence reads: CASSFGGADEQYF. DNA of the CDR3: TGCGCCAGCAGCTTTGGGGGCGCGGACGAGCAGTACTTC.

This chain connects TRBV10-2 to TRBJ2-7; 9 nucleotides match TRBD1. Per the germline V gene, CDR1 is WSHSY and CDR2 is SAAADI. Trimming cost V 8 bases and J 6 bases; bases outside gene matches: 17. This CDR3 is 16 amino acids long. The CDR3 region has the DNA TGCGCCAGCCACTTTGGAGAAACCGAACAGGGGGCCGAGCAGTACTTC. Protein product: CASHFGETEQGAEQYF.

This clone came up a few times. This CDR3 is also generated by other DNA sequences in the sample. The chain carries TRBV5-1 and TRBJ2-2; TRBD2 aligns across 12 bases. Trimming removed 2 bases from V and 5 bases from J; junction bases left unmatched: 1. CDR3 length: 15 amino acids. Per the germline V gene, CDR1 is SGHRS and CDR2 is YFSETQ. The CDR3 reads CASSLGLAGTGELFF. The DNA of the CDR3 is TGCGCCAGCAGCTTAGGACTAGCGGGGACCGGGGAGCTGTTTTTT.

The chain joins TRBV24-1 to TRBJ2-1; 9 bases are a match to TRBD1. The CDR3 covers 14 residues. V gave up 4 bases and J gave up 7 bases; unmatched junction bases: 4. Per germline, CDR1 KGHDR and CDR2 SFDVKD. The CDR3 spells CATSEGTGSNEQFF. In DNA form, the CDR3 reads TGTGCCACCAGTGAGGGGACAGGGTCAAATGAGCAGTTCTTC.